Presented here are 3 T cell receptor beta chains from one specimen sequenced in a study of cytomegalovirus exposure and HLA in healthy donors. 13 Jbeta primers and 60 Vbeta primers were used for the PCR. Sequencing used immunoSEQ multiplex PCR; TCRdb keeps in-frame clones, though not all of them. This table has approximately 81,000 clones, 70% to 85% appearing once. The sequenced sample was PBMCs. These receptors all come from a man between 35 and 55 years old in good health and CMV-seropositive.

The J gene is TRBJ2-7, the V gene TRBV7-9; 7 bases fit TRBD1. Germline V lookup: CDR1 SEHNR, CDR2 FQNEAQ (reference sequence). Losses at the gene ends were 5 bases for V and 6 bases for J; bases not matched to a gene: 10. This CDR3 is 14 amino acids long. The CDR3 loop is CASSPQGTIPEQYF. In DNA, the CDR3 is TGTGCCAGCAGCCCACAGGGGACCATCCCCGAGCAGTACTTC.

V and J are TRBV27 and TRBJ2-3, with 7 bases that match TRBD2. The CDR3 has 16 amino acids. The V gene's germline CDR1 is MNHEY and CDR2 SMNVEV (reference sequence). With V trimmed by 4 bases and J by 0 bases, 7 bases remained unmatched. DNA for the CDR3: TGTGCCAGCAGTTCGACCGGGACTAAGAGCACAGATACGCAGTATTTT. It specifies CASSSTGTKSTDTQYF.

V is TRBV7-2 and J is TRBJ1-1; 7 nucleotides line up with TRBD1. The CDR3 has 15 residues. Germline trimming cut 2 bases from V and 4 bases from J; bases unmatched to any gene: 7. Germline V gene lookup returns CDR1 SGHTA and CDR2 FQGNSA. This CDR3 is CASSLWLSGGTEAFF. CDR3 bases: TGTGCCAGCAGCTTATGGTTATCAGGGGGCACTGAAGCTTTCTTT.